The 8 T cell receptor beta chains below were found in one sample sequenced in a study of blood T cells in healthy people across ages (dated by TCRdb to 2015 to 2017). Libraries were prepared through 5' RACE. Sequencing instrument: Illumina HiSeq 2500. The second PCR ran for roughly 7 to 11 cycles and used a J-beta primer mix along with a sample-barcoded 5' primer. Using fastp at Q25 and MiXCR, TCRdb reprocessed the public reads and kept productive beta chains. A single entry per CDR3 protein holds the most common genes and DNA from its merged rows. The table for this sample lists over 600,000 distinct CDR3 sequences; roughly 56% of them were counted only once. Of the sample, around 25% falls within the top ten clones. The sequencing input was blood. Source of these receptors: a man aged 35-49 years in good health.

The chain is built from TRBV28 and TRBJ2-5; D is ambiguous. The CDR3 totals 13 residues. Germline-derived CDR1 and CDR2 are MDHEN and SYDVKM. V was pared by 2 bases and J by 7 bases, with 11 bases between. CDR3 bases: TGTGCCAGCAGTTTAGGGAACGAGGTGACCCAGTACTTC. Its translation is CASSLGNEVTQYF.

The chain uses TRBV6-6 and TRBJ2-5; 8 bases agree with TRBD1. TRBJ2-7 explains the end of the DNA better; the J call may be wrong. The CDR3 loop spans 15 amino acids. Germline V CDR1 and CDR2: MNHNY, SVGAGI (reference sequence). The CDR3 loop is CASSPKTGAIYEQYF. The CDR3 nucleotides are TGTGCCAGCAGTCCAAAGACAGGGGCTATATACGAGCAGTACTTC.

The chain combines TRBV20-1 with TRBJ2-5; 7 bases fit TRBD2. V dropped 3 bases and J dropped 5; count of bases not matched to a gene: 6. The V gene's germline CDR1 is DFQATT and CDR2 SNEGSKA (reference sequence). The CDR3 has 13 residues. CDR3 in amino acids: CSARTTSRETQYF. In DNA form, the CDR3 reads TGCAGTGCTAGGACGACTAGCCGGGAGACCCAGTACTTC.

The chain uses TRBV25-1 and TRBJ2-7, with TRBD2 identical over 9 bases. The J call may be mistaken, given a closer DNA end match to TRBJ2-5. CDR1 is MGHDK and CDR2 is SYGVNS in the germline V gene. CDR3 length equals 14 residues. The CDR3 sequence is CASSSSGRGETQYF. In nucleotides, the CDR3 is TGTGCCAGCAGCAGTAGCGGGAGAGGAGAGACCCAGTACTTC.

This clonotype was recorded a few times. The chain is built from TRBV5-1 and TRBJ2-7; TRBD1 matches at 9 bases. This CDR3 comprises 15 residues. J gave up 2 bases and V 4 bases, and 7 bases lay outside the gene matches. Germline loops: CDR1 SGHRS, CDR2 YFSETQ. The CDR3 here is CASSTGDRAAYEQYF. CDR3 bases: TGCGCCAGCAGCACAGGGGACAGGGCAGCCTACGAGCAGTACTTC. Looking up the rest from reference TRBV5-1 and TRBJ2-7 gives the full variable domain: KAGVTQTPRYLIKTRGQQVTLSCSPISGHRSVSWYQQTPGQGLQFLFEYFSETQRNKGNFPGRFSGRQFSNSRSEMNVSTLELGDSALYLCASSTGDRAAYEQYFGPGTRLTVT.

The chain couples TRBV20-1 to TRBJ1-2, with D unclear. The CDR3 is made up of 13 amino acids. CDR1 and CDR2 from the germline V gene are DFQATT and SNEGSKA (reference sequence). V dropped 5 bases and J dropped 4 bases, with 14 bases sitting between them. CDR3 coding DNA: TGCAGTGCTCCGGATAAGGGAACCTATGGCTACACCTTC. Translation: CSAPDKGTYGYTF.

The V call is TRBV4-2, the J call TRBJ1-4; D possibly corresponds to TRBD1 (6 bases). Trimming left V 0 bases short and J 11 bases short, with 13 bases between. The CDR3 runs 14 residues. Germline assignment: CDR1 LGHNA and CDR2 YNFKEQ. CDR3 DNA sequence: TGTGCCAGCAGCCAAGATCAGGGGCTGAGGAAACTGTTTTTT. Its translation: CASSQDQGLRKLFF.

The chain uses TRBV24-1 and TRBJ2-7; unclear D gene. The J call could be wrong; TRBJ2-5 is a better fit for the DNA end. The germline V gene has CDR1 KGHDR and CDR2 SFDVKD. The CDR3 runs to 12 residues. CDR3 coding DNA: TGTGCCACCAGTGAGAAGACGGAGACCCAGTACTTC. Protein: CATSEKTETQYF.